This record looks at one TCR beta chain sequence and its context. The antigen is undetermined. TCR beta cDNA libraries had unique molecular identifiers. From the PCR reads, TCRdb called clonotypes with MiXCR, one entry per CDR3 protein. The table records 600,000 to 700,000 distinct CDR3 sequences, about 60% of them present only once. Germline V CDR1 and CDR2: SGHAT, FQNNGV. V lost 0 bases to trimming and J lost 3 bases; unmatched junction nucleotides: 5. The length of the CDR3 is 16 residues. This entry comes from a study of post-analysis software for immune sequencing data. Study information: Relapsing-remitting, secondary progressive and progressive-relapsing forms of multiple sclerosis all featured among disease courses.

Study-wide points: Roughly five TRBV segments appeared more often in patients than in controls, and TRBV5-6, TRBV5-1 and TRBV20-1 were among these.

What was sequenced was blood. The V call is TRBV11-2, the J call TRBJ1-5; 7 bases fit TRBD1. The sequence was collected from a girl aged 2-9 years with multiple sclerosis. The CDR3 sequence is CASSLEQGPHNQPQHF. The CDR3 bases are TGTGCCAGCAGCTTAGAACAGGGGCCTCACAATCAGCCCCAGCATTTT.